Described below is a single T cell receptor beta chain sequence and its context. What it binds is not known. This may be a read error: a much more frequent sequence differs by one nucleotide. This specimen belongs to a study of glioma-infiltrating T cells. The study's findings and limits: Very few CDR3 sequences were shared between tissue and blood. Signature shared blood CDR3 motifs were enriched in low-divergence and depleted in high-divergence patients.

The iRepertoire nested amplicon-rescue multiplex PCR amplified TCR alpha and beta CDR3s from RNA. TCRdb analysed the multiplex PCR reads with MiXCR anew, one entry per CDR3 protein. Of a few hundred thousand distinct CDR3 sequences listed, less than 50% are singletons. Sequencing was performed on glioma tissue, nonneoplastic brain tissue, or PBMCs (not recorded which). The sequence came from a human donor with low-grade glioma or glioblastoma, undergoing nonglioma brain surgery, or in good health (not recorded which).

CDR3 residues: CASSSADMASTDTQYF. DNA of the CDR3: TGTGCCAGCAGTTCCGCAGATATGGCTAGCACAGATACGCAGTATTTT. This rearrangement joins TRBV28 to TRBJ2-3, with unresolved D. This CDR3 comprises 16 residues. Trimming cost V 4 bases and J 0 bases, with 14 bases left between them. Germline assignment: CDR1 MDHEN and CDR2 SYDVKM.